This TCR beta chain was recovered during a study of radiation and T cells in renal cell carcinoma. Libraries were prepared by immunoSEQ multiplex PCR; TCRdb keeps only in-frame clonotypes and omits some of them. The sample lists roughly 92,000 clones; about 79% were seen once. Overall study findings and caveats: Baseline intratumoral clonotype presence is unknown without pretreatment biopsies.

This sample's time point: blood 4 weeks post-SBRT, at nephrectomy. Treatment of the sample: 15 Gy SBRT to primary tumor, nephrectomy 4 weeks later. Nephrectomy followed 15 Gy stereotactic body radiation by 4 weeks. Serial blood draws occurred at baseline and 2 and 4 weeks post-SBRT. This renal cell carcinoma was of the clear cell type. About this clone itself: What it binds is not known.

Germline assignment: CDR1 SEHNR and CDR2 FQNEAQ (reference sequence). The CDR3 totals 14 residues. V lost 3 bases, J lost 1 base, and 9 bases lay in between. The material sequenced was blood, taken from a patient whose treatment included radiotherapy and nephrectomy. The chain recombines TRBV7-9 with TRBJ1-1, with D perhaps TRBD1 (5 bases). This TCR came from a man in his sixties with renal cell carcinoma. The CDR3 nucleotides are TGTGCCAGCAGCTTTGGCAGGGAGAACACTGAAGCTTTCTTT. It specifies CASSFGRENTEAFF.